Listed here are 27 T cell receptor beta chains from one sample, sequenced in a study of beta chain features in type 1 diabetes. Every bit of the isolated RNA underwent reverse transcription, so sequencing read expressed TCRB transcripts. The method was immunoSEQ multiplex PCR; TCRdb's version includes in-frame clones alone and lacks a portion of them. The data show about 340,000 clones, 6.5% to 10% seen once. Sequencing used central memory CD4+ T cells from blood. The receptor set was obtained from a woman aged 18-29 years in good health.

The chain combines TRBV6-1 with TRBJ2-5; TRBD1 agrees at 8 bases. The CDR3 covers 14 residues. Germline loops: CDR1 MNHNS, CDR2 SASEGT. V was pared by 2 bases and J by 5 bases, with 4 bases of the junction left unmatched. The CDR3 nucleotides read TGTGCCAGCAGTGAACAGGGGGCGCTTGAGACCCAGTACTTC. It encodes CASSEQGALETQYF.

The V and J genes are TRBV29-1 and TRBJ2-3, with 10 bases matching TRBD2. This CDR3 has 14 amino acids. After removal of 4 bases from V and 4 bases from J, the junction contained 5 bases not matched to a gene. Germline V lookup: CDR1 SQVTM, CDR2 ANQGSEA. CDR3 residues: CSVAPSGSADTQYF. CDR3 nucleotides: TGCAGCGTTGCCCCTAGCGGGAGTGCAGATACGCAGTATTTT.

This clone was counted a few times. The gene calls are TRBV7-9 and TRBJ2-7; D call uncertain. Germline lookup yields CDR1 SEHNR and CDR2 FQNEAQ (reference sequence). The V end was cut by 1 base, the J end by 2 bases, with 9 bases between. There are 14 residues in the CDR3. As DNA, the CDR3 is TGTGCCAGCAGCTTAGGGGTTGGCACCTACGAGCAGTACTTC. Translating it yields CASSLGVGTYEQYF.

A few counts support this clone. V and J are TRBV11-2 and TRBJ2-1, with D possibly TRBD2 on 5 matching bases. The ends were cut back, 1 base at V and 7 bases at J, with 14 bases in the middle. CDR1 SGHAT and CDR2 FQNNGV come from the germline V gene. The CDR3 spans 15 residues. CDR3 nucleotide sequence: TGTGCCAGCAGCTTAGGGGCTAGCCAACAAAATGAGCAGTTCTTC. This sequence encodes CASSLGASQQNEQFF.

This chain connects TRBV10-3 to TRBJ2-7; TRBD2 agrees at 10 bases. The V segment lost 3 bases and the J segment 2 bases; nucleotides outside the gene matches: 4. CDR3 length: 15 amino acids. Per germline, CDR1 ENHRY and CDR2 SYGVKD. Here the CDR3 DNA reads TGTGCCATCAGTGAATCAGCGGGAGGGACCTACGAGCAGTACTTC. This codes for CAISESAGGTYEQYF.

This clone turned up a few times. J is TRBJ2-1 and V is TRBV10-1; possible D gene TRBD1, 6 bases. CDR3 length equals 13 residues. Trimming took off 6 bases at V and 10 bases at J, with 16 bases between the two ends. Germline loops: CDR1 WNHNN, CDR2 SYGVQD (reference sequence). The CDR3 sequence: CASSNTGYEEQFF. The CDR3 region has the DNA TGCGCCAGCAGCAATACAGGGTATGAAGAGCAGTTCTTC.

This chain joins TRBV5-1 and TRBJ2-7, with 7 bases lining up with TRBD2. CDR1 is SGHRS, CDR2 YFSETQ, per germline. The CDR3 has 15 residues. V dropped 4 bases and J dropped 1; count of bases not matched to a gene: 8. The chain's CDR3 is CASSPGGSGSYEQYF. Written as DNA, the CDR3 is TGCGCCAGCAGCCCGGGGGGTTCGGGTTCCTACGAGCAGTACTTC.

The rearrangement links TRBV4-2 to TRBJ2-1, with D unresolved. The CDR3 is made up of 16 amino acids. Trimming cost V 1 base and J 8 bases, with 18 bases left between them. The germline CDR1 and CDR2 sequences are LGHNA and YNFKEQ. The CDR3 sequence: CASSQVGIVSVDEQFF. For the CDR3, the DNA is TGTGCCAGCAGCCAAGTAGGGATAGTTTCAGTCGATGAGCAGTTCTTC.

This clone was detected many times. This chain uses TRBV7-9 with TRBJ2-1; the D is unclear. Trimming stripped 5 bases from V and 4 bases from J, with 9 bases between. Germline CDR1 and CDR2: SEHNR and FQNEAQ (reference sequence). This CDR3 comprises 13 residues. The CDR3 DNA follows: TGTGCCAGCAGCATAGACGGTTACAATGAGCAGTTCTTC. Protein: CASSIDGYNEQFF. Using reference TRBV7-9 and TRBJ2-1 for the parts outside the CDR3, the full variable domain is DTGVSQNPRHKITKRGQNVTFRCDPISEHNRLYWYRQTLGQGPEFLTYFQNEAQLEKSRLLSDRFSAERPKGSFSTLEIQRTEQGDSAMYLCASSIDGYNEQFFGPGTRLTVL.

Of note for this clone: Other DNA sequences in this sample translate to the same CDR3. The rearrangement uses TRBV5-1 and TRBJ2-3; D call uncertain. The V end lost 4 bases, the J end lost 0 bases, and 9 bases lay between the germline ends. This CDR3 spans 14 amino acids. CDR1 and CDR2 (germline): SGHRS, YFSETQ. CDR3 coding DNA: TGCGCCAGCAGCCTAGACACAAGCACAGATACGCAGTATTTT. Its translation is CASSLDTSTDTQYF.

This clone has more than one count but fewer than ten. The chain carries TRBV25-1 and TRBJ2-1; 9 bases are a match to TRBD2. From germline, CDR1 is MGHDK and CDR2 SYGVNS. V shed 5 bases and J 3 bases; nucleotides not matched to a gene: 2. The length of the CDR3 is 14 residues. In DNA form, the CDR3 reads TGTGCCAGCAGTCCTAGCGGGGTCTACAATGAGCAGTTCTTC. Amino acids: CASSPSGVYNEQFF.

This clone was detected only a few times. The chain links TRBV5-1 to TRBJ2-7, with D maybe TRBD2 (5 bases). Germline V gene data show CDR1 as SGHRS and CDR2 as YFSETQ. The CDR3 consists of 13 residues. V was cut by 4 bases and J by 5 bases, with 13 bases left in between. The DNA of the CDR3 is TGCGCCAGCAGCGCTCGAACTAGGAACGAGCAGTACTTC. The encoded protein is CASSARTRNEQYF.

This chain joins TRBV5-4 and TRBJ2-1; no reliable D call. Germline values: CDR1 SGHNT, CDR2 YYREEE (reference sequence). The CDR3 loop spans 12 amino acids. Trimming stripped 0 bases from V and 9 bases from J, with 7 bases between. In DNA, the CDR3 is TGTGCCAGCAGCTTGGTGGATGGTGAGCAGTTCTTC. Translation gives CASSLVDGEQFF.

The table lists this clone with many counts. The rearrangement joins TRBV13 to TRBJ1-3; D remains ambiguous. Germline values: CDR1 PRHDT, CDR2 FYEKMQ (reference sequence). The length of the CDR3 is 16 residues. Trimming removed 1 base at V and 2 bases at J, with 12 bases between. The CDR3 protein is CASSLVGLGAGNTIYF. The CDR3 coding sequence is TGTGCCAGCAGCTTAGTTGGTCTGGGAGCTGGAAACACCATATATTTT. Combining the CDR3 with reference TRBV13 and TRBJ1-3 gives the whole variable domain AAGVIQSPRHLIKEKRETATLKCYPIPRHDTVYWYQQGPGQDPQFLISFYEKMQSDKGSIPDRFSAQQFSDYHSELNMSSLELGDSALYFCASSLVGLGAGNTIYFGEGSWLTVV.

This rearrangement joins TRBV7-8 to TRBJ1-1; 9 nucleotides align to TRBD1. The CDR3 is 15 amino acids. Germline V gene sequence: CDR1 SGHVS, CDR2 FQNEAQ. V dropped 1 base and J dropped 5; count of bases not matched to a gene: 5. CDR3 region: CASSLGTGVGTEAFF. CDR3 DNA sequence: TGTGCCAGCAGCTTAGGGACAGGGGTCGGGACTGAAGCTTTCTTT.

The CDR3: CASSLEWLGPQYF. The CDR3 DNA sequence: TGTGCCAGCAGCTTAGAATGGCTAGGACCGCAGTATTTT. This chain uses TRBV11-2 with TRBJ2-3, with no clear D. Germline assignment: CDR1 SGHAT and CDR2 FQNNGV. The CDR3 runs 13 residues. The V end lost 0 bases, the J end lost 10 bases, and 11 bases lay between the germline ends.

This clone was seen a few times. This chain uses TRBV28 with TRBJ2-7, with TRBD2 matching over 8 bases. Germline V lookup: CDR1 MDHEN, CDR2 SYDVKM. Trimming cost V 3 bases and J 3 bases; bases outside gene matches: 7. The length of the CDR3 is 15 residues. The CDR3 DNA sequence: TGTGCCAGCAGTTTCGCGACTAGCGTGGGCTACGAGCAGTACTTC. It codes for CASSFATSVGYEQYF.

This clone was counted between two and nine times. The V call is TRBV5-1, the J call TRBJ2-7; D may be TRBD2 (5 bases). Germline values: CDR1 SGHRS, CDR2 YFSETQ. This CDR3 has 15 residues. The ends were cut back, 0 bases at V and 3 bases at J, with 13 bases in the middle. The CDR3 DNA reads TGCGCCAGCAGCTTGGAGGGCGATGGAGGCTACGAGCAGTACTTC. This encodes CASSLEGDGGYEQYF.

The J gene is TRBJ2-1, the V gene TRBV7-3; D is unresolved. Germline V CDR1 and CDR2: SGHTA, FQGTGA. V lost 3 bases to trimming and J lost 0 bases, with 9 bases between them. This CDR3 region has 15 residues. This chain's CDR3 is CASSFFKSSYNEQFF. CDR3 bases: TGTGCCAGCAGCTTTTTCAAGAGCTCCTACAATGAGCAGTTCTTC.

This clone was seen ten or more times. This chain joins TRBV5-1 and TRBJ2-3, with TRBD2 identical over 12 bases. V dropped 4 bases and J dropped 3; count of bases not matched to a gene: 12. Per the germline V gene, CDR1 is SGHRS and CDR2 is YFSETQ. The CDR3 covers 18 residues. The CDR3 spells CASSQKALAGGSTDTQYF. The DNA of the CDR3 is TGCGCCAGCAGCCAGAAAGCACTAGCGGGAGGTAGTACAGATACGCAGTATTTT.

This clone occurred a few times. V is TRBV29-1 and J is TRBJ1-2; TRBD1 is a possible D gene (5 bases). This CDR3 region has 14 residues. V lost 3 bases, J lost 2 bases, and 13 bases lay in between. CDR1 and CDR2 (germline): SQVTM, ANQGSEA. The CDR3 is CSVEARGVNYGYTF. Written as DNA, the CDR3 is TGCAGCGTTGAGGCTCGAGGGGTCAACTATGGCTACACCTTC.

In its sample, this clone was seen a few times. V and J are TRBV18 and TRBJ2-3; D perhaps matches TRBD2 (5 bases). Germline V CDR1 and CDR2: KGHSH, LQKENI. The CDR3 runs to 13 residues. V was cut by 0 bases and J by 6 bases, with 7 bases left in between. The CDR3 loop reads CASSPPDLDTQYF. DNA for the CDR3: TGTGCCAGCTCACCACCGGACTTGGATACGCAGTATTTT.

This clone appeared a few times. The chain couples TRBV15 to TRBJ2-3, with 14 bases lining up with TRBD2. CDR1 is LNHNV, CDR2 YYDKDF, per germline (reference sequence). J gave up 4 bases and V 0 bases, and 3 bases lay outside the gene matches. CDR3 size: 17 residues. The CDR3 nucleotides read TGTGCCACCAGCAGAGATGGGGGACTAGCGGGAGCAGATACGCAGTATTTT. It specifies CATSRDGGLAGADTQYF.

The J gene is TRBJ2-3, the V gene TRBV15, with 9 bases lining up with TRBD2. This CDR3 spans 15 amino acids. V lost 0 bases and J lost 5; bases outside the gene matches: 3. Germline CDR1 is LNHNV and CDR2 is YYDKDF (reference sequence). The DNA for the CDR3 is TGTGCCACCAGCAGAGAGGCGGGAGGGCAAGATACGCAGTATTTT. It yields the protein CATSREAGGQDTQYF.

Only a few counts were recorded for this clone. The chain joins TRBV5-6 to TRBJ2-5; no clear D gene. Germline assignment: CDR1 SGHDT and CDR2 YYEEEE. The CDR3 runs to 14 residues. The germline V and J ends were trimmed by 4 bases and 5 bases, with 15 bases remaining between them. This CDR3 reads CASSLPEAGETQYF. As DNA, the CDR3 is TGTGCCAGCAGCCTCCCTGAGGCTGGGGAGACCCAGTACTTC.

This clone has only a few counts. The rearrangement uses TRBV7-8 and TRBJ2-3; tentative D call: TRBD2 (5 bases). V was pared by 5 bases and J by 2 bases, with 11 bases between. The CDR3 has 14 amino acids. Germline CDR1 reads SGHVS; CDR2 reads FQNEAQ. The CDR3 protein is CASSQRTYTDTQYF. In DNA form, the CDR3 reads TGTGCCAGCAGCCAACGGACTTACACAGATACGCAGTATTTT.

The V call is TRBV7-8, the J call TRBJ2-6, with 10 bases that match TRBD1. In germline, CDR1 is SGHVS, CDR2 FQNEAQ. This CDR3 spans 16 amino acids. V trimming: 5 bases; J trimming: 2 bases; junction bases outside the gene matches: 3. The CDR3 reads CASSPTGGPGANVLTF. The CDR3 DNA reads TGTGCCAGCAGCCCGACAGGGGGCCCTGGGGCCAACGTCCTGACTTTC. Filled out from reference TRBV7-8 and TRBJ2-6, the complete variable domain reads GAGVSQSPRYKVAKRGQDVALRCDPISGHVSLFWYQQALGQGPEFLTYFQNEAQLDKSGLPSDRFFAERPEGSVSTLKIQRTQQEDSAVYLCASSPTGGPGANVLTFGAGSRLTVL.